These T cell receptor beta chains were read from a single sample in a study of blood T cells in healthy people across ages. TCRdb itself ran the 5' RACE reads through MiXCR, one entry per CDR3 protein. The sample lists around 650,000 distinct CDR3 sequences, 40% to 45% occurring once. The sample taken for sequencing was blood. The receptors here all came from a man older than 75 in good health. Both conserved end residues are part of each CDR3. D genes are given only for firm matches. Some rows have no size entry. The others give once, few or many, or a class for an expanded clone.

CDR3nt: TGTGCCAGTAGTCAAGGAGCTGCTAGCACAGATACGCAGTATTTT
CDR3aa: CASSQGAASTDTQYF
d_gene: -
j_gene: TRBJ2-3
abundance: -
len: 15
v_gene: TRBV19

CDR3nt: TGTGCCAGCAGCACCCCGCCGGGACAGAGGGGGAACTATGGCTACACCTTC
CDR3aa: CASSTPPGQRGNYGYTF
d_gene: -
j_gene: TRBJ1-2
abundance: few
len: 17
v_gene: TRBV21-1

CDR3nt: TGTGCCAGCAGAGGGGGAGGTAGCGGGAGTTACGAGCAGTACTTC
CDR3aa: CASRGGGSGSYEQYF
d_gene: TRBD2
j_gene: TRBJ2-7
abundance: many
len: 15
v_gene: TRBV6-5

CDR3nt: TGTGCTAGTGGTCCGCAGATGTCTGGGGCCAACGTCCTGACTTTC
CDR3aa: CASGPQMSGANVLTF
d_gene: -
j_gene: TRBJ2-6
abundance: -
len: 15
v_gene: TRBV12-5

CDR3nt: TGTGCCAGCAGCGCACAGGGTACCGAGCAGTACTTC
CDR3aa: CASSAQGTEQYF
d_gene: -
j_gene: TRBJ2-7
abundance: many
len: 12
v_gene: TRBV6-6

CDR3nt: TGTGCCAGCACCGGAGGTGGGACTAGCGGCTACGAGCAGTACTTC
CDR3aa: CASTGGGTSGYEQYF
d_gene: TRBD2
j_gene: TRBJ2-7
abundance: -
len: 15
v_gene: TRBV7-2

CDR3nt: TGCAGTGCGCGGCAGGGGGCGTCAGGCCAAGAGACCCAGTACTTC
CDR3aa: CSARQGASGQETQYF
d_gene: TRBD1
j_gene: TRBJ2-5
abundance: once
len: 15
v_gene: TRBV20-1

CDR3nt: TGCAGTGCCCCCGGGACAGGGCCCAATGAGCAGTTCTTC
CDR3aa: CSAPGTGPNEQFF
d_gene: TRBD1
j_gene: TRBJ2-1
abundance: -
len: 13
v_gene: TRBV20-1

CDR3nt: TGTGCCAGCAGTCACAGGGGGCGCCCAACAGATACGCAGTATTTT
CDR3aa: CASSHRGRPTDTQYF
d_gene: TRBD1
j_gene: TRBJ2-3
abundance: -
len: 15
v_gene: TRBV25-1

CDR3nt: TGTGCCAGCTCACGAAACTCACAGGGAAGTAATTCACCCCTCCACTTT
CDR3aa: CASSRNSQGSNSPLHF
d_gene: -
j_gene: TRBJ1-6
abundance: -
len: 16
v_gene: TRBV18

CDR3nt: TGCAGCGGAGGACAGGGAAGCCACGAGCAGTACTTC
CDR3aa: CSGGQGSHEQYF
d_gene: TRBD1
j_gene: TRBJ2-7
abundance: -
len: 12
v_gene: TRBV29-1

CDR3nt: TGTGCCAGCAGTTCGACATCCTTCGGACTAGCGGGGGGTACAGATACGCAGTATTTT
CDR3aa: CASSSTSFGLAGGTDTQYF
d_gene: TRBD2
j_gene: TRBJ2-3
abundance: -
len: 19
v_gene: TRBV6-2/TRBV6-3

CDR3nt: TGCAGCGTGAGGGGGAGCGGGGATACGCAGTATTTT
CDR3aa: CSVRGSGDTQYF
d_gene: -
j_gene: TRBJ2-3
abundance: -
len: 12
v_gene: TRBV29-1

CDR3nt: TGTGCCAGCAGCTTAAGTGGACACTACACAGATACGCAGTATTTT
CDR3aa: CASSLSGHYTDTQYF
d_gene: -
j_gene: TRBJ2-3
abundance: -
len: 15
v_gene: TRBV7-2

CDR3nt: TGCGCCAGCAGCCCAACCAGGGGACGCAATGAGCAGTTCTTC
CDR3aa: CASSPTRGRNEQFF
d_gene: -
j_gene: TRBJ2-1
abundance: few
len: 14
v_gene: TRBV5-1

CDR3nt: TGTGCCAGCAGCAATCGGGGACAAGCACCAGATACGCAGTATTTT
CDR3aa: CASSNRGQAPDTQYF
d_gene: -
j_gene: TRBJ2-3
abundance: -
len: 15
v_gene: TRBV7-9

CDR3nt: TGCAGTGCTAGTAAACTAGACAATGAGCAGTTCTTC
CDR3aa: CSASKLDNEQFF
d_gene: -
j_gene: TRBJ2-1
abundance: few
len: 12
v_gene: TRBV20-1

CDR3nt: TGTGCCAGCAGCAAAGTGACAGATACTAGCGGGAGGCGCCCCTTCACAGATACGCAGTATTTT
CDR3aa: CASSKVTDTSGRRPFTDTQYF
d_gene: -
j_gene: TRBJ2-3
abundance: -
len: 21
v_gene: TRBV21-1

CDR3nt: TGTGCCAGCAGCTCGGGACAGCCTCCAACACTCTATGGCTACACCTTC
CDR3aa: CASSSGQPPTLYGYTF
d_gene: TRBD1
j_gene: TRBJ1-2
abundance: -
len: 16
v_gene: TRBV5-4

CDR3nt: TGTGCCAGCAGGACTAGCGGGAGTGGATACGAGCAGTACTTC
CDR3aa: CASRTSGSGYEQYF
d_gene: TRBD2
j_gene: TRBJ2-7
abundance: -
len: 14
v_gene: TRBV6-2/TRBV6-3

CDR3nt: TGTGCCAGCAGCCCCGAGACAGATACAGATACGCAGTATTTT
CDR3aa: CASSPETDTDTQYF
d_gene: -
j_gene: TRBJ2-3
abundance: -
len: 14
v_gene: TRBV7-2

CDR3nt: TGCGCCAGCAGCCGTTCGGGGACGACTTATTCACCCCTCCACTTT
CDR3aa: CASSRSGTTYSPLHF
d_gene: -
j_gene: TRBJ1-6
abundance: -
len: 15
v_gene: TRBV4-3

CDR3nt: TGTGCCAGCACGTTGTCCGGGGGTAACACTGAAGCTTTCTTT
CDR3aa: CASTLSGGNTEAFF
d_gene: -
j_gene: TRBJ1-1
abundance: -
len: 14
v_gene: TRBV27

CDR3nt: TGTGCCAGCAGTGTGGGGGCTCTTAATGAAAAACTGTTTTTT
CDR3aa: CASSVGALNEKLFF
d_gene: -
j_gene: TRBJ1-4
abundance: -
len: 14
v_gene: TRBV2

CDR3nt: TGCGCCAGCAGGTCCGGGACTAGCGGGAGAAGCTCCTACAATGAGCAGTTCTTC
CDR3aa: CASRSGTSGRSSYNEQFF
d_gene: TRBD2
j_gene: TRBJ2-1
abundance: -
len: 18
v_gene: TRBV5-1

CDR3nt: TGTGCCAGCAGTTTAGCAGGGGGCGGTAGCGTCGTCGTGCAGTACTTC
CDR3aa: CASSLAGGGSVVVQYF
d_gene: TRBD1
j_gene: TRBJ2-5
abundance: few
len: 16
v_gene: TRBV12-3/TRBV12-4

CDR3nt: TGTGCCAGCACCGACTCCCCCGGAGGGGCCAACGTCCTGACTTTC
CDR3aa: CASTDSPGGANVLTF
d_gene: -
j_gene: TRBJ2-6
abundance: -
len: 15
v_gene: TRBV2

CDR3nt: TGCGCCAGCAGCTTGGACGCCAGCAATAGCAATCAGCCCCAGCATTTT
CDR3aa: CASSLDASNSNQPQHF
d_gene: -
j_gene: TRBJ1-5
abundance: few
len: 16
v_gene: TRBV5-1

CDR3nt: TGTGCCAGCAGTTACCCCTCGAGTGGTAGCGGGAGAGGGCACGAGCAGTACTTC
CDR3aa: CASSYPSSGSGRGHEQYF
d_gene: TRBD2
j_gene: TRBJ2-7
abundance: few
len: 18
v_gene: TRBV6-5

CDR3nt: TGTGCCAGCAGTTACGGTCAGGGGGCCCGGAATAATTCACCCCTCCACTTT
CDR3aa: CASSYGQGARNNSPLHF
d_gene: TRBD1
j_gene: TRBJ1-6
abundance: -
len: 17
v_gene: TRBV6-6

CDR3nt: TGTGCCAGCAGCAAAAGACAGGCCAACCAAGAGACCCAGTACTTC
CDR3aa: CASSKRQANQETQYF
d_gene: -
j_gene: TRBJ2-5
abundance: -
len: 15
v_gene: TRBV21-1

CDR3nt: TGTGCCAGCAGCAGACAAACAGACAGGGCAGAGACCCCGTACTTC
CDR3aa: CASSRQTDRAETPYF
d_gene: TRBD1
j_gene: TRBJ2-4
abundance: -
len: 15
v_gene: TRBV12-3/TRBV12-4

CDR3nt: TGTGCCAGCAGCCCAACGGGTGCCCTGAGTGAGCAGTTCTTC
CDR3aa: CASSPTGALSEQFF
d_gene: -
j_gene: TRBJ2-1
abundance: few
len: 14
v_gene: TRBV12-3/TRBV12-4

CDR3nt: TGTGCCAGCAAAACAGGGGGCCACGGCTACACCTTC
CDR3aa: CASKTGGHGYTF
d_gene: TRBD1
j_gene: TRBJ1-2
abundance: -
len: 12
v_gene: TRBV6-2/TRBV6-3

CDR3nt: TGTGCCAGCAGCTTAAACCCCAGGAATAGCAATCAGCCCCAGCATTTT
CDR3aa: CASSLNPRNSNQPQHF
d_gene: -
j_gene: TRBJ1-5
abundance: few
len: 16
v_gene: TRBV7-2

CDR3nt: TGCAGTGCCACGGACTTCTCTGAGGCAGATACGCAGTATTTT
CDR3aa: CSATDFSEADTQYF
d_gene: -
j_gene: TRBJ2-3
abundance: -
len: 14
v_gene: TRBV20-1

CDR3nt: TGCGCCAGCAGCTGGCAGCGGGAGGGCAGGAATGAGCAGTTCTTC
CDR3aa: CASSWQREGRNEQFF
d_gene: TRBD2
j_gene: TRBJ2-1
abundance: -
len: 15
v_gene: TRBV5-1

CDR3nt: TGTGCCAGCAGTGGATTCGAGACAGGGGGAGTTCAGCCCCAGCATTTT
CDR3aa: CASSGFETGGVQPQHF
d_gene: TRBD1
j_gene: TRBJ1-5
abundance: -
len: 16
v_gene: TRBV6-4

CDR3nt: TGCAACCCAACGCAGGCAAAGACACCCCTCCACTTT
CDR3aa: CNPTQAKTPLHF
d_gene: -
j_gene: TRBJ1-6
abundance: many
len: 12
v_gene: TRBV20-1

CDR3nt: TGCAGTGCTAGCCATGGGACAGGGGGTACAGATACGCAGTATTTT
CDR3aa: CSASHGTGGTDTQYF
d_gene: TRBD1
j_gene: TRBJ2-3
abundance: -
len: 15
v_gene: TRBV20-1

CDR3nt: TGTGCCAGCAGCTTCGCGCCTAGCTCCAGCTCCTACGAGCAGTACTTC
CDR3aa: CASSFAPSSSSYEQYF
d_gene: -
j_gene: TRBJ2-7
abundance: -
len: 16
v_gene: TRBV7-6

CDR3nt: TGCAGTGCGGGGACCAGAGGGACGCAGTATTTT
CDR3aa: CSAGTRGTQYF
d_gene: -
j_gene: TRBJ2-3
abundance: -
len: 11
v_gene: TRBV20-1

CDR3nt: TGCAGTGCTAGTGAGAGTAGGGGACTAGCGGGAGAAGAGACCCAGTACTTC
CDR3aa: CSASESRGLAGEETQYF
d_gene: TRBD2
j_gene: TRBJ2-5
abundance: -
len: 17
v_gene: TRBV20-1

CDR3nt: TGTGCCAGCGGGTGGGGGCCCAATCAGCCCCAGCATTTT
CDR3aa: CASGWGPNQPQHF
d_gene: -
j_gene: TRBJ1-5
abundance: -
len: 13
v_gene: TRBV27

CDR3nt: TGTGCCAGCAGCTTTAGGCGGGCGGAGCACAATGAGCAGTACTTC
CDR3aa: CASSFRRAEHNEQYF
d_gene: -
j_gene: TRBJ2-7
abundance: -
len: 15
v_gene: TRBV11-2